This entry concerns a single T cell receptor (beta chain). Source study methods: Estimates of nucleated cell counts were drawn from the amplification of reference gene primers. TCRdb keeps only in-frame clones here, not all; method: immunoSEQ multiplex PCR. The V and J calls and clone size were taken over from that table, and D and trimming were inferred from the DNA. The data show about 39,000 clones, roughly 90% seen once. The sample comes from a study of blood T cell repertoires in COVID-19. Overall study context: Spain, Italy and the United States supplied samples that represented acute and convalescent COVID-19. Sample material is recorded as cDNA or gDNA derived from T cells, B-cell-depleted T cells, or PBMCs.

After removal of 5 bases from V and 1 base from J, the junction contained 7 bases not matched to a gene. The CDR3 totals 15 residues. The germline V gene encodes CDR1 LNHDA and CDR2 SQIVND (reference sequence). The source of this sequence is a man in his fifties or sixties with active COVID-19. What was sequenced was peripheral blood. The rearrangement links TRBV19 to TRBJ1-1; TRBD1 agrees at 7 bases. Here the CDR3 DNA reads TGTGCCAGTAGTTGGGACAGACTAGAGAACACTGAAGCTTTCTTT. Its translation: CASSWDRLENTEAFF.